This T cell receptor (beta chain) is drawn from a study of OX40 agonist ivuxolimab in advanced cancers. General notes on the study: Ivuxolimab was a fully human IgG2 agonistic monoclonal antibody targeting the costimulatory receptor OX40 (CD134). Intravenous ivuxolimab was administered to patients every 2 weeks at six dose levels: 0.01, 0.1, 0.3, 1.5, 3 and 10 mg/kg. Among the approximately 50 dose-escalation patients, approximately 20 had hepatocellular carcinoma, roughly 15 melanoma, 9 renal cell carcinoma and 9 head and neck cancer. A male proportion of roughly 80% and a mean age of about 60 years, ranging from about 23 to 90, were recorded for the dose-escalation cohort. Patients were allowed to have had prior anti-PD-1, anti-PD-L1 or anti-CTLA-4 therapy, and 30% to 40% of the dose-escalation patients had previously received checkpoint inhibitors. Partial responses occurred in three dose-escalation patients, of whom one had hepatocellular carcinoma and two had cutaneous melanoma. The point of sequencing TCRbeta in the periphery was to test whether ivuxolimab changed TCR sequence diversity and drove clonal T-cell expansion. The monotherapy dose-escalation portion (N ≈ 56 patients) of the phase I ivuxolimab trial is reported in the paper. Points the paper makes about the study in general: After ivuxolimab, CD8+ T cells had more expanded clones than CD4+ T cells on average. Which antigens the clonally expanded peripheral T cells were specific for was not determined. At doses of 0.1 to 3.0 mg/kg, clonal expansion of both CD4+ and CD8+ blood T cells was observed from baseline to week 6. In the 0.1-3.0 mg/kg groups, partial responders were among the patients with the lowest normalized peripheral clonal expansion, particularly in CD8+ T cells. Low levels of normalized T-cell clonal expansion were also seen in some patients who did not respond.

The trial excluded patients who had a history of autoimmune disease or who were on systemic immunosuppression. Peripheral blood for TCR sequencing was collected from all dose cohorts at baseline, on cycle 4 day 1, and on cycle 7 day 1. The samples were drawn from a first-in-human, open-label, multicenter phase I dose-escalation trial of ivuxolimab. Adults with locally advanced or metastatic melanoma, renal cell carcinoma, hepatocellular carcinoma or head and neck squamous cell carcinoma were enrolled in the trial. Before TCR sequencing, CD4+ T cells and CD8+ T cells were sorted from peripheral blood as separate populations. For this clone: Its antigen specificity is not known. No qualities accompany the bases; no much larger clone lies one base away.

Trimming takes 4 bases off V and 5 bases off J; junction bases not matched to a gene: 17. The CDR3 runs 18 amino acids, cysteine and phenylalanine included. Left in the record is the CDR3 DNA by itself, 54 bases read in frame from the first base. In the germline V gene, CDR1 corresponds to SGHDT and CDR2 to YYEEEE. For sequencing of the TCRbeta CDR3 region, genomic DNA was extracted from the sorted cells. TCRbeta CDR3 regions were sequenced using the immunoSEQ Assay. TCRdb provides this immuneACCESS table in a form limited to in-frame rearrangements. Some clones are lacking; in checked studies, under half of them reflect an unresolved V gene, and why the rest are absent is not known. This sample gives around 30,000 clones in total; approximately 86% of them show up just once. Under 30% of the sample lies in the top ten.

The chain links TRBV5-6 with TRBJ2-1, and 8 junction bases match TRBD1. Source: CD4+ or CD8+ T cells sorted from blood, taken in a trial of the OX40 agonist ivuxolimab. This receptor was obtained from an adult with an advanced solid tumor such as melanoma, head and neck, liver or kidney cancer. The nucleotide sequence reads as follows: TGTGCCAGCAGCCCAAGGGTAACAGGGGGTTTTCCCGACAATGAGCAGTTCTTC. Its protein is CASSPRVTGGFPDNEQFF. Full variable domain (CDR3 extended with the reference TRBV5-6 and TRBJ2-1 proteins): DAGVTQSPTHLIKTRGQQVTLRCSPKSGHDTVSWYQQALGQGPQFIFQYYEEEERQRGNFPDRFSGHQFPNYSSELNVNALLLGDSALYLCASSPRVTGGFPDNEQFFGPGTRLTVL.